This is a list of T cell receptor beta chains from one sample in a study of T cell repertoires in cytomegalovirus infection. TCRdb processed the reads anew with MiXCR; each CDR3 protein has one entry. The data show 630,000 or so distinct CDR3 sequences, around 24% seen once. Sequenced sample: CD8+ T cells from PBMCs. These TCRs come from a human donor in good health (CMV status not recorded). Some clones in this sample may be carry-over from other donors' samples. The CDR3 runs from the conserved cysteine through the conserved F or W. A D gene is named only where the DNA matches it firmly. Rows give clone size only sometimes, using once, few, many, or a class for an expanded clone.

>TRBD2|TRBJ2-1|few|TRBV10-3
TGTGCCATCAGTAACCCCGGGACTAGCGGGGCCACCACGTACGAGGAGCAGTTCTTC
CAISNPGTSGATTYEEQFF
>TRBD1|TRBJ2-5|many|TRBV10-3
TGTGCCATCAGTGAGTCCGGGACAGGGACCCAAGAGACCCAGTACTTC
CAISESGTGTQETQYF
>TRBD1|TRBJ1-5|NA|TRBV7-9
TGTGCCACCAGGACAGGGGCGGGTCAGCCCCAGCATTTT
CATRTGAGQPQHF
>NA|TRBJ2-1|many|TRBV28
TGTGCCAGCGGAACCCTATTACAGCAGACGCCATTGGATGAGCAGTTCTTC
CASGTLLQQTPLDEQFF
>TRBD2|TRBJ2-2|NA|TRBV20-1
TGCAGTGCTAGACCCCGTAGCGGGGTGAACACCGGGGAGCTGTTTTTT
CSARPRSGVNTGELFF
>NA|TRBJ1-6|few|TRBV25-1
TGTGCCAGCAGTGCGGAGGGGTGGTCACCCCTCCACTTT
CASSAEGWSPLHF
>TRBD1|TRBJ2-3|many|TRBV12-5
TGTGCTAGTGCCGTAACGGGACAGGGGGCTACAGATACGCAGTATTTT
CASAVTGQGATDTQYF
>TRBD1|TRBJ1-1|many|TRBV7-8
TGTGCCAGCAGCCCAGGGACAGCTTTTATGAACACTGAAGCTTTCTTT
CASSPGTAFMNTEAFF
>NA|TRBJ2-1|many|TRBV6-5
TGTGCCAGCAGTTATGGGCGTGCAGGGGACAATGAGCAGTTCTTC
CASSYGRAGDNEQFF
>NA|TRBJ2-1|few|TRBV6-4
TGTGCCAGCAGTGACGACAACAGTTACAATGAGCAGTTCTTC
CASSDDNSYNEQFF
>NA|TRBJ2-1|NA|TRBV5-4
TGTGCCAGCAGCAGGCTAGGGGGGGCCTACAATGAGCAGTTCTTC
CASSRLGGAYNEQFF
>NA|TRBJ2-1|many|TRBV7-2
TGTGCCCTCGGGGAGGCGGTTTACAATGAGCAGTTCTTC
CALGEAVYNEQFF
>TRBD1|TRBJ1-4|few|TRBV5-4
TGTGCCAGCAGCACGACAATCGAACAAACAGGGGTGTCTAATGAAAAACTGTTTTTT
CASSTTIEQTGVSNEKLFF
>TRBD1|TRBJ1-2|NA|TRBV4-3
TGCGCCAGCAGCCAAGTTTCCAACAGGGGTACGGGTGGCTACACCTTC
CASSQVSNRGTGGYTF
>NA|TRBJ2-7|many|TRBV7-6
TGTGCGGCCCGGCGGGGTGCGGGGGAGCAGTACTTC
CAARRGAGEQYF
>NA|TRBJ2-7|NA|TRBV7-9
TGTGCCAGCAGCTCCACCCTCCCCCGCAGGTCGGACGAGCAGTACTTC
CASSSTLPRRSDEQYF
>TRBD1|TRBJ1-4|few|TRBV29-1
TGCAGCGTTCAGACAGGGCATGATGAAAAACTGTTTTTT
CSVQTGHDEKLFF
>NA|TRBJ2-1|NA|TRBV2
TGTGCCAGCGGCGGACTTCGCGGTGATGAGCAGTTCTTC
CASGGLRGDEQFF
>TRBD1|TRBJ2-1|NA|TRBV7-6
TGTGCCAGCAGACCCAATCCAGGGGGCAATGAGCAGTTCTTC
CASRPNPGGNEQFF
>TRBD2|TRBJ2-3|NA|TRBV9
TGTGCCTCTCAGCGGGGGAATACGCAGTATTTT
CASQRGNTQYF
>NA|TRBJ2-1|NA|TRBV19
TGTGCCAGTAGCACCCAAAGGGCCTACAATGAGCAGTTCTTC
CASSTQRAYNEQFF
>NA|TRBJ1-2|few|TRBV7-3
TGTGCCAGCAGCGAGGAGGGGGGTAACTATGGCTACACCTTC
CASSEEGGNYGYTF
>NA|TRBJ1-5|NA|TRBV12-3/TRBV12-4
TGTGCCAGCAGTCCACTCCGGGTGGATCAGCCCCAGCATTTT
CASSPLRVDQPQHF
>NA|TRBJ2-1|NA|TRBV24-1
TGTGCCACCAGTGATCCCGGCGGTGAGCAGTTCTTC
CATSDPGGEQFF
>NA|TRBJ1-1|few|TRBV20-1
TGCAGTGCTAGACCGGACAGAGAAATCACTGAAGCTTTCTTT
CSARPDREITEAFF
>TRBD2|TRBJ2-6|few|TRBV10-3
TGTGCCATCAGTGGGACGGCGAGCGGGGGGTTTGGGGCCAACGTCCTGACTTTC
CAISGTASGGFGANVLTF
>NA|TRBJ2-1|NA|TRBV9
TGTGCCAGCAGCGTAGGTGGCTTGCCCAGGGATGAGCAGTTCTTC
CASSVGGLPRDEQFF
>NA|TRBJ2-5|NA|TRBV7-2
TGTGCCAGCAGCTCCACAAGCAGGTTGCAAGAGACCCAGTACTTC
CASSSTSRLQETQYF
>TRBD2|TRBJ2-1|NA|TRBV5-1
TGCGCCAGCAGCTCACTATGGACTAGCGGGGGGGAAGGCAATGAGCAGTTCTTC
CASSSLWTSGGEGNEQFF
>TRBD1|TRBJ2-3|NA|TRBV4-1
TGCGCCAGCAGCCAAGATCGGGACAGGACAGATACGCAGTATTTT
CASSQDRDRTDTQYF
>NA|TRBJ1-6|few|TRBV20-1
TGCAGTGCTAGAGGCCGCCCCTATAATTCACCCCTCCACTTT
CSARGRPYNSPLHF
>NA|TRBJ2-6|NA|TRBV29-1
TGCAGCGTTGAACTCTGGTCGCGAGGGGCCAACGTCCTGACTTTC
CSVELWSRGANVLTF
>NA|TRBJ1-2|many|TRBV7-9
TGTGCCAGCAGCTTAGAAGGAACAGGGAGGGTCTATGGCTACACCTTC
CASSLEGTGRVYGYTF
>NA|TRBJ1-3|few|TRBV7-9
TGTGCCAGCAGCGGACGACAAGGGGATTTAGGAAACACCATATATTTT
CASSGRQGDLGNTIYF
>NA|TRBJ1-5|NA|TRBV19
TGTGCCAGTAGAACCGGGTCAGGTAGATGGCCCCAGCATTTT
CASRTGSGRWPQHF
>TRBD1|TRBJ1-3|many|TRBV28
TGTGCCAGCAGTTTCCCGACAGGGGCGGAAAGCTCTGGAAACACCATATATTTT
CASSFPTGAESSGNTIYF
>TRBD2|TRBJ2-1|NA|TRBV10-3
TGTGCCATCCTAAATGCGGGGGGGAACAATGAGCAGTTCTTC
CAILNAGGNNEQFF
>NA|TRBJ1-1|NA|TRBV4-1
TGCGCCAGCAGCCAAGATGATACACACACTGAAGCTTTCTTT
CASSQDDTHTEAFF
>NA|TRBJ2-1|few|TRBV27
TGTGCCAGCTGCTCGGGCTCCTACAATGAGCAGTTCTTC
CASCSGSYNEQFF
>TRBD1|TRBJ1-4|few|TRBV6-1
TGTGCCAGCAGGCCCAAGGGGGCAGGTGAAAAACTGTTTTTT
CASRPKGAGEKLFF
>TRBD2|TRBJ2-3|many|TRBV7-2
TGTGCCAGCAGCTTAATTCTAGCGGGGGCCCCAGATACGCAGTATTTT
CASSLILAGAPDTQYF
>TRBD1|TRBJ1-1|NA|TRBV10-3
TGTGCCATCAGTGCGACAGGGGGGACTGAAGCTTTCTTT
CAISATGGTEAFF
>TRBD2|TRBJ2-2|NA|TRBV6-5
TGTGCCAGCAGCTTTACTAGCGGGGTTACCGGGGAGCTGTTTTTT
CASSFTSGVTGELFF